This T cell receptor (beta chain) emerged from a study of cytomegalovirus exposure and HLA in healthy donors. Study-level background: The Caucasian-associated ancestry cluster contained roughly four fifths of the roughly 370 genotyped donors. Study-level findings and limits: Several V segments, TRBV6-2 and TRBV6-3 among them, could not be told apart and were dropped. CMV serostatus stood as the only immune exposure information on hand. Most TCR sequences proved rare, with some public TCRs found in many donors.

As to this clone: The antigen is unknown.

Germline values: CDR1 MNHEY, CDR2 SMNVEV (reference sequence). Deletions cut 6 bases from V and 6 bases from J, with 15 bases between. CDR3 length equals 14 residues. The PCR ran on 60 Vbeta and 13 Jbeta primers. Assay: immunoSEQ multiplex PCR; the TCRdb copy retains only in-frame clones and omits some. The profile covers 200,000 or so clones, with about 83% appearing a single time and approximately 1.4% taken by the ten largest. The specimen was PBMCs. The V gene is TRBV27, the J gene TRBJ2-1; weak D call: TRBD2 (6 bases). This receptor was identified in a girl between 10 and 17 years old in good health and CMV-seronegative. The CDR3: CASRVGTSSNEQFF. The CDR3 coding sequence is TGTGCCAGCAGGGTTGGCACTAGCTCCAATGAGCAGTTCTTC.